This TCR beta chain originates from a study of cytomegalovirus exposure and HLA in healthy donors. Points from the study as a whole: Follow-up analysis later connected one missense variant in DCLRE1C with trimming of TCR beta V- and J-genes. Beyond CMV serostatus, there was no information to go on about immune exposure. Some TCR beta chains (about 170 of them) were listed as cytomegalovirus-associated.

PCR involved 60 Vbeta and 13 Jbeta primers. The protocol was immunoSEQ multiplex PCR, while the TCRdb copy is restricted to in-frame clones and leaves out a portion. Counted here are 120,000 or so clones, about 80% occurring once; the ten biggest clones make up 1%. For this clone: Its antigen is currently unknown.

This clonotype was obtained from a man aged 40-49 years in good health and CMV-seronegative. The sample taken for sequencing was PBMCs.

CDR3 residues: CASSLRQSLSTDTQYF. The CDR3 nucleotides are TGTGCCAGCAGCTTAAGACAGTCCCTTAGCACAGATACGCAGTATTTT. V gene TRBV7-9 combines with J gene TRBJ2-3; D possibly corresponds to TRBD1 (5 bases). The ends were cut back, 2 bases at V and 0 bases at J, with 12 bases in the middle. CDR3 length equals 16 residues. Germline values: CDR1 SEHNR, CDR2 FQNEAQ (reference sequence).